These T cell receptor beta chains were read from a single sample in a study of blood T cell repertoires in COVID-19. The method was immunoSEQ multiplex PCR; TCRdb's version includes in-frame clones alone and lacks a portion of them. The sample gives 250,000 or so clones, 88% of which show up once; 3.1% is in the top ten. The sample consisted of PBMCs or T cells enriched from blood (not recorded which). Receptors were obtained from a woman in her thirties or forties who had been exposed to COVID-19. CDR3s include the opening cysteine and the closing phenylalanine or tryptophan. The order of the fields is D gene, J gene, V gene, clone size, CDR3 protein, CDR3 DNA. The D gene is left open where the match is weak. Clone size appears in some rows only: once, few, many, or a class for an expanded clone.

D gene: -
J gene: TRBJ2-2
V gene: TRBV6-5
clone size: -
CDR3 protein: CASIGRVNTGELFF
CDR3 DNA: TGTGCCAGCATCGGCAGGGTGAACACCGGGGAGCTGTTTTTT

D gene: -
J gene: TRBJ2-1
V gene: TRBV3-1/TRBV3-2
clone size: few
CDR3 protein: CASSPHLTYSLYNEQFF
CDR3 DNA: TGTGCCAGCAGCCCGCACTTGACATATTCCTTATACAATGAGCAGTTCTTC

D gene: -
J gene: TRBJ1-3
V gene: TRBV5-1
clone size: -
CDR3 protein: CASSSARSSGNTIYF
CDR3 DNA: TGCGCCAGCAGCTCGGCGCGGAGCTCTGGAAACACCATATATTTT

D gene: TRBD1
J gene: TRBJ2-7
V gene: TRBV28
clone size: once
CDR3 protein: CASSPNQFRDRVFHEQYF
CDR3 DNA: TGTGCCAGCAGCCCTAACCAATTCCGGGACAGGGTTTTCCACGAGCAGTACTTC

D gene: TRBD1
J gene: TRBJ1-6
V gene: TRBV9
clone size: -
CDR3 protein: CASSGGTAFNSPLHF
CDR3 DNA: TGTGCCAGCAGCGGCGGGACAGCCTTCAATTCACCCCTCCACTTT

D gene: -
J gene: TRBJ1-6
V gene: TRBV27
clone size: -
CDR3 protein: CASAGVSLGNSPLHF
CDR3 DNA: TGTGCCAGCGCGGGGGTTTCATTAGGTAATTCACCCCTCCACTTT

D gene: -
J gene: TRBJ2-3
V gene: TRBV28
clone size: -
CDR3 protein: CASSSSTVLETDTQYF
CDR3 DNA: TGTGCCAGCAGTTCCTCGACAGTTCTAGAAACAGATACGCAGTATTTT

D gene: -
J gene: TRBJ1-6
V gene: TRBV27
clone size: -
CDR3 protein: CASSSRGTGSPLHF
CDR3 DNA: TGTGCCAGCAGTTCGAGGGGGACGGGTTCACCCCTCCACTTT

D gene: TRBD1
J gene: TRBJ1-2
V gene: TRBV27
clone size: -
CDR3 protein: CASSRNAGTGDTYGYTF
CDR3 DNA: TGTGCCAGCAGCCGGAACGCCGGGACAGGGGATACCTATGGCTACACCTTC

D gene: -
J gene: TRBJ2-3
V gene: TRBV7-3
clone size: -
CDR3 protein: CASSLRGHWADTQYF
CDR3 DNA: TGTGCCAGCAGCCTCAGGGGACATTGGGCAGATACGCAGTATTTT

D gene: -
J gene: TRBJ1-4
V gene: TRBV28
clone size: -
CDR3 protein: CASSVLSGRNEKLFF
CDR3 DNA: TGTGCCAGCAGCGTGTTATCGGGGAGGAATGAAAAACTGTTTTTT

D gene: -
J gene: TRBJ2-7
V gene: TRBV9
clone size: -
CDR3 protein: CASSVQGTIGEQYF
CDR3 DNA: TGTGCCAGCAGCGTACAGGGGACTATTGGCGAGCAGTACTTC

D gene: TRBD1
J gene: TRBJ2-3
V gene: TRBV5-1
clone size: -
CDR3 protein: CASSNIQGAKDTQYF
CDR3 DNA: TGTGCCAGCAGCAATATACAGGGGGCGAAAGATACGCAGTATTTT

D gene: -
J gene: TRBJ1-5
V gene: TRBV30
clone size: -
CDR3 protein: CAWSTRGSQPQHF
CDR3 DNA: TGTGCCTGGAGTACCCGGGGGTCGCAGCCCCAGCATTTT

D gene: -
J gene: TRBJ1-3
V gene: TRBV28
clone size: -
CDR3 protein: CASSPLDGEGGGNTIYF
CDR3 DNA: TGTGCCAGCAGTCCACTCGACGGGGAGGGGGGTGGAAACACCATATATTTT

D gene: -
J gene: TRBJ2-1
V gene: TRBV4-3
clone size: -
CDR3 protein: CASSQRPNSYNEQFF
CDR3 DNA: TGCGCCAGCAGCCAGAGGCCCAACTCCTACAATGAGCAGTTCTTC

D gene: TRBD2
J gene: TRBJ2-3
V gene: TRBV29-1
clone size: -
CDR3 protein: CSVEDTSGGNTDTQYF
CDR3 DNA: TGCAGCGTTGAAGATACTAGCGGGGGGAACACAGATACGCAGTATTTT

D gene: TRBD1
J gene: TRBJ1-5
V gene: TRBV27
clone size: -
CDR3 protein: CASSSRDRSNQPQHF
CDR3 DNA: TGTGCCAGCAGTAGCCGGGACAGAAGTAATCAGCCCCAGCATTTT

D gene: -
J gene: TRBJ2-7
V gene: TRBV7-2
clone size: -
CDR3 protein: CASSQGGIMYEQYF
CDR3 DNA: TGTGCCAGCAGCCAAGGGGGAATAATGTACGAGCAGTACTTC

D gene: TRBD2
J gene: TRBJ2-3
V gene: TRBV7-9
clone size: -
CDR3 protein: CASSLGLAGTDTQYF
CDR3 DNA: TGTGCCAGCAGCTTGGGACTAGCGGGCACAGATACGCAGTATTTT

D gene: -
J gene: TRBJ2-1
V gene: TRBV28
clone size: -
CDR3 protein: CATLGGLLNEQFF
CDR3 DNA: TGTGCCACCCTCGGAGGGCTTTTGAATGAGCAGTTCTTC

D gene: TRBD1
J gene: TRBJ1-1
V gene: TRBV18
clone size: once
CDR3 protein: CASSPFLGQGGNTEAFF
CDR3 DNA: TGTGCCAGCTCACCATTTCTGGGACAGGGAGGGAACACTGAAGCTTTCTTT

D gene: -
J gene: TRBJ1-2
V gene: TRBV28
clone size: -
CDR3 protein: CASSLLTARDGYTF
CDR3 DNA: TGTGCCAGCAGTTTACTGACCGCTCGGGATGGCTACACCTTC

D gene: TRBD1
J gene: TRBJ1-1
V gene: TRBV28
clone size: -
CDR3 protein: CASSYPGTVNTEAFF
CDR3 DNA: TGTGCCAGCAGCTACCCCGGGACAGTGAACACTGAAGCTTTCTTT

D gene: -
J gene: TRBJ1-2
V gene: TRBV28
clone size: -
CDR3 protein: CASSSRTGNYTF
CDR3 DNA: TGTGCCAGCAGTTCTCGTACAGGGAACTACACCTTC

D gene: -
J gene: TRBJ1-2
V gene: TRBV30
clone size: -
CDR3 protein: CAWSVGERYGYTF
CDR3 DNA: TGTGCCTGGAGTGTAGGAGAGCGCTATGGCTACACCTTC

D gene: TRBD2
J gene: TRBJ2-2
V gene: TRBV6-5
clone size: -
CDR3 protein: CASGRGADTGELFF
CDR3 DNA: TGTGCCAGCGGGCGGGGGGCTGACACCGGGGAGCTGTTTTTT

D gene: TRBD1
J gene: TRBJ2-1
V gene: TRBV7-9
clone size: -
CDR3 protein: CASNLIQGNEQFF
CDR3 DNA: TGTGCCAGCAACCTAATACAGGGGAATGAGCAGTTCTTC

D gene: -
J gene: TRBJ2-3
V gene: TRBV6-2/TRBV6-3
clone size: -
CDR3 protein: CASSYSHGVDTQYF
CDR3 DNA: TGTGCCAGCAGTTACTCCCACGGGGTAGATACGCAGTATTTT

D gene: TRBD1
J gene: TRBJ2-2
V gene: TRBV4-1
clone size: -
CDR3 protein: CASSPGQGRDTGELFF
CDR3 DNA: TGCGCCAGCAGCCCCGGACAGGGCCGCGATACCGGGGAGCTGTTTTTT

D gene: -
J gene: TRBJ2-7
V gene: TRBV7-3
clone size: once
CDR3 protein: CASSLPGGEQYF
CDR3 DNA: TGTGCCAGCAGCCTTCCCGGCGGTGAGCAGTACTTC

D gene: TRBD2
J gene: TRBJ2-5
V gene: TRBV5-1
clone size: -
CDR3 protein: CASSLGTSGSRETQYF
CDR3 DNA: TGTGCCAGCAGCTTGGGGACTAGCGGGAGTAGAGAGACCCAGTACTTC

D gene: -
J gene: TRBJ1-1
V gene: TRBV29-1
clone size: -
CDR3 protein: CSVEEGVGTEAFF
CDR3 DNA: TGCAGCGTTGAGGAAGGGGTTGGGACTGAAGCTTTCTTT

D gene: -
J gene: TRBJ1-1
V gene: TRBV7-9
clone size: -
CDR3 protein: CASSLAQGEGNTEAFF
CDR3 DNA: TGTGCCAGCAGCTTAGCACAGGGAGAGGGGAACACTGAAGCTTTCTTT

D gene: -
J gene: TRBJ2-4
V gene: TRBV2
clone size: -
CDR3 protein: CASSPQGIQYF
CDR3 DNA: TGTGCCAGCAGTCCCCAGGGCATTCAGTACTTC

D gene: -
J gene: TRBJ1-4
V gene: TRBV30
clone size: -
CDR3 protein: CAWREFTGEKLFF
CDR3 DNA: TGTGCCTGGAGAGAATTTACCGGGGAAAAACTGTTTTTT

D gene: -
J gene: TRBJ1-4
V gene: TRBV6-1
clone size: -
CDR3 protein: CASSEFSEKLFF
CDR3 DNA: TGTGCCAGCAGTGAATTTAGCGAAAAACTGTTTTTT

D gene: TRBD1
J gene: TRBJ2-6
V gene: TRBV19
clone size: -
CDR3 protein: CASSNVAGTGVRGANVLTF
CDR3 DNA: TGTGCCAGTAGTAACGTCGCCGGGACAGGGGTGCGTGGGGCCAACGTCCTGACTTTC

D gene: -
J gene: TRBJ2-7
V gene: TRBV23-1
clone size: -
CDR3 protein: CASSQGNLPYEQYF
CDR3 DNA: TGCGCCAGCAGTCAGGGCAACCTGCCCTACGAGCAGTACTTC